The T cell receptor beta chain described here comes from a study of human T cells and chemical hapten exposure. Across the whole study: How much TCR each sample yielded varied, mostly because pooled library volumes differed slightly.

This CDR3 region has 15 residues. Germline V gene sequence: CDR1 MNHEY, CDR2 SVGAGI. V dropped 0 bases and J dropped 5; count of bases not matched to a gene: 5. TCRdb processed the RACE reads anew with MiXCR; each CDR3 protein has one entry. The table has 200,000 to 300,000 distinct CDR3 sequences, over 8% seen once; the top ten hold 2% to 2.5%. Regarding time point: pre-sensitization, week 0. Treatment here: therapeutic diphenylcyclopropenone sensitization with weekly scalp DPC. This clonotype occurred a few times. This sample comprised whole blood, obtained in connection with sensitization to the hapten diphenylcyclopropenone (DPC). This chain links TRBV6-5 with TRBJ2-3; 7 bases match TRBD2. This TCR was sampled from a woman between 40 and 55 years old with alopecia areata. Some clones in this sample may be carry-over from other donors' samples. CDR3 bases: TGTGCCAGCAGTTACTCGGGGGTAGCGGGAGATACGCAGTATTTT. This codes for CASSYSGVAGDTQYF.